A selection of T cell receptor beta chains follows, all from one sample in a study of blood T cell repertoires in COVID-19. Repertoires were generated with immunoSEQ multiplex PCR, while TCRdb's copy carries only in-frame clones and drops some. The sample records fewer than 250,000 clones, approximately 87% being singletons. Sample: peripheral blood. The receptors originated from a woman aged 50 to 60 with acute or convalescent COVID-19. The CDR3 runs from the conserved cysteine through the conserved F or W. The D gene is left open where the match is weak. Clone size is given for some rows only: seen once, a few or many times, or a class if the clone is expanded.

D gene | J gene | clone size | V gene | CDR3 protein | CDR3 DNA
TRBD1 | TRBJ1-3 | . | TRBV19 | CASSEQGAGGNTIYF | TGTGCCAGTAGTGAACAGGGGGCTGGAGGAAACACCATATATTTT
. | TRBJ1-2 | . | TRBV6-5 | CASSSPLAHGYTF | TGTGCCAGCAGTTCACCGTTGGCCCATGGCTACACCTTC
. | TRBJ2-5 | . | TRBV12-3/TRBV12-4 | CASSLWQKETQYF | TGTGCCAGCAGTTTATGGCAGAAAGAGACCCAGTACTTC
TRBD1 | TRBJ2-3 | . | TRBV19 | CASRPGTVSTDTQYF | TGTGCCAGTAGGCCGGGGACAGTTAGCACAGATACGCAGTATTTT
. | TRBJ2-7 | . | TRBV19 | CASSALDRYEQYF | TGTGCCAGTAGCGCCTTAGACAGATACGAGCAGTACTTC
. | TRBJ1-1 | . | TRBV19 | CASIPPPGGDTEAFF | TGTGCCAGTATCCCACCCCCGGGAGGGGACACTGAAGCTTTCTTT
TRBD1 | TRBJ2-3 | . | TRBV12-5 | CASGLGQGTDTQYF | TGTGCTAGTGGTTTGGGACAGGGGACAGATACGCAGTATTTT
TRBD1 | TRBJ1-6 | . | TRBV19 | CASSIRGRTGDTLTPLHF | TGTGCCAGTAGTATAAGGGGTCGGACAGGGGATACGTTAACGCCCCTCCACTTT
. | TRBJ2-6 | once | TRBV19 | CASSIGRLSGANVLTF | TGTGCCAGTAGTATAGGGAGGCTCTCTGGGGCCAACGTCCTGACTTTC
TRBD2 | TRBJ2-2 | once | TRBV5-1 | CASRLAGGPNTGELFF | TGCGCCAGCAGACTAGCGGGAGGGCCCAACACCGGGGAGCTGTTTTTT
. | TRBJ2-7 | . | TRBV12-3/TRBV12-4 | CASSPMSAEEQYF | TGTGCCAGCAGTCCGATGTCGGCGGAGGAGCAGTACTTC
. | TRBJ2-2 | . | TRBV18 | CASSPGSGTGELFF | TGTGCCAGCTCACCGGGTTCCGGGACCGGGGAGCTGTTTTTT
. | TRBJ1-2 | few | TRBV10-3 | CAIRQASNYGYTF | TGTGCCATCAGACAGGCTTCTAACTATGGCTACACCTTC
TRBD1 | TRBJ1-4 | . | TRBV7-8 | CASSRGTGNEKLFF | TGTGCCAGCAGCCGGGGGACAGGGAACGAAAAACTGTTTTTT
TRBD1 | TRBJ1-2 | . | TRBV18 | CASSPPMAGGEYGYTF | TGTGCCAGCTCACCACCGATGGCAGGGGGCGAGTATGGCTACACCTTC
. | TRBJ2-7 | once | TRBV7-2 | CASSVRGRGARSYEQYF | TGTGCCAGCAGCGTTAGAGGGAGGGGGGCCCGATCCTACGAGCAGTACTTC
. | TRBJ1-4 | . | TRBV29-1 | CSVEDFYREKLFF | TGCAGCGTTGAAGACTTCTACAGGGAAAAACTGTTTTTT
TRBD1 | TRBJ1-2 | . | TRBV5-1 | CASSLRTGEEGGYTF | TGCGCCAGCAGCTTGCGGACAGGGGAAGAGGGTGGCTACACCTTC
TRBD1 | TRBJ1-2 | . | TRBV6-5 | CASRGAGGNYGYTF | TGTGCCAGCAGGGGGGCAGGGGGTAACTATGGCTACACCTTC
TRBD1 | TRBJ1-2 | . | TRBV5-1 | CASSTGQGAYYGYTF | TGCGCCAGCAGCACAGGACAGGGGGCCTACTATGGCTACACCTTC
TRBD1 | TRBJ2-3 | . | TRBV6-2/TRBV6-3 | CASSSGQGSPDTQYF | TGTGCCAGCAGTTCGGGACAGGGGTCTCCAGATACGCAGTATTTT
. | TRBJ2-2 | . | TRBV11-3 | CASSLLGGENTGELFF | TGTGCCAGCAGCTTATTGGGGGGTGAAAACACCGGGGAGCTGTTTTTT
TRBD1 | TRBJ2-1 | once | TRBV19 | CASEKGQGLYNEQFF | TGTGCCAGTGAGAAGGGACAGGGGCTCTACAATGAGCAGTTCTTC
. | TRBJ1-1 | . | TRBV30 | CAWSPHLNTEAFF | TGTGCCTGGAGCCCACACCTGAACACTGAAGCTTTCTTT
. | TRBJ1-2 | . | TRBV3-1/TRBV3-2 | CASSQDRVVYGYTF | TGTGCCAGCAGCCAAGACAGGGTCGTCTATGGCTACACCTTC
. | TRBJ1-1 | once | TRBV4-1 | CASSQGQSEAFF | TGCGCCAGCAGCCAAGGACAGAGCGAAGCTTTCTTT
. | TRBJ1-1 | . | TRBV18 | CASSSEGEDTEAFF | TGTGCCAGCTCCAGCGAGGGCGAGGACACTGAAGCTTTCTTT
TRBD1 | TRBJ1-4 | . | TRBV5-4 | CASSWTGSATNEKLFF | TGTGCCAGCAGCTGGACAGGCTCCGCAACTAATGAAAAACTGTTTTTT
. | TRBJ2-3 | . | TRBV7-2 | CASSLVAGGTDTQYF | TGTGCCAGCAGCTTAGTGGCAGGCGGCACAGATACGCAGTATTTT
. | TRBJ1-2 | . | TRBV27 | CASSDSWNYGYTF | TGTGCCAGCAGTGACTCTTGGAACTATGGCTACACCTTC
TRBD2 | TRBJ2-7 | . | TRBV24-1 | CATSDPSGSGTTYEQYF | TGTGCCACCAGTGACCCCTCCGGTAGCGGGACCACCTACGAGCAGTACTTC
. | TRBJ1-5 | few | TRBV30 | CAWSRGDDQPQHF | TGTGCCTGGAGTCGCGGGGACGATCAGCCCCAGCATTTT
TRBD2 | TRBJ2-1 | . | TRBV7-9 | CASRPSGRAYNEQFF | TGTGCCAGCAGACCCAGCGGGAGGGCCTACAATGAGCAGTTCTTC
TRBD1 | TRBJ2-5 | . | TRBV9 | CASSVGGQGRQETQYF | TGTGCCAGCAGCGTAGGGGGACAGGGTAGGCAAGAGACCCAGTACTTC
. | TRBJ1-6 | . | TRBV23-1 | CASSPPPGYNSPLHF | TGCGCCAGCAGTCCCCCCCCGGGTTATAATTCACCCCTCCACTTT
TRBD2 | TRBJ2-2 | . | TRBV6-1 | CASSEVPSGSSRGTGELFF | TGTGCCAGCAGTGAAGTTCCTAGCGGGAGTAGTCGGGGCACCGGGGAGCTGTTTTTT
TRBD1 | TRBJ1-2 | . | TRBV5-1 | CASSLDATLTGGGSYGYTF | TGCGCCAGCAGCTTGGACGCGACCTTAACAGGGGGCGGGAGCTATGGCTACACCTTC
. | TRBJ1-5 | few | TRBV5-6 | CASSPDRNQPQHF | TGTGCCAGCAGCCCTGACAGGAATCAGCCCCAGCATTTT
. | TRBJ2-7 | . | TRBV5-1 | CASSLQGGFTYEQYF | TGCGCCAGCAGCTTGCAGGGGGGCTTCACCTACGAGCAGTACTTC
. | TRBJ2-7 | once | TRBV18 | CASSPYRETGYEQYF | TGTGCCAGCTCCCCTTATCGAGAGACCGGGTACGAGCAGTACTTC
. | TRBJ2-5 | few | TRBV30 | CAWSIRETQYF | TGTGCCTGGAGTATCAGAGAGACCCAGTACTTC
TRBD1 | TRBJ1-2 | . | TRBV3-1/TRBV3-2 | CASSQGGTGDRGYTF | TGTGCCAGCAGCCAAGGTGGGACAGGGGATCGAGGCTACACCTTC
. | TRBJ2-2 | medium-sized | TRBV11-2 | CASSSITGGAPTGELFF | TGTGCCAGCAGCTCAATAACCGGGGGAGCGCCAACCGGGGAGCTGTTTTTT
TRBD1 | TRBJ1-4 | . | TRBV7-6 | CASSPGVDRGNEKLFF | TGTGCCAGCAGCCCTGGGGTTGACAGGGGAAATGAAAAACTGTTTTTT
TRBD1 | TRBJ1-1 | . | TRBV12-3/TRBV12-4 | CASSLGTGAEAFF | TGTGCCAGCAGTTTGGGGACAGGGGCTGAAGCTTTCTTT
. | TRBJ2-6 | . | TRBV19 | CASSISKLALGANVLTF | TGTGCCAGTAGTATATCGAAGCTAGCTCTGGGGGCCAACGTCCTGACTTTC
TRBD2 | TRBJ2-2 | . | TRBV4-1 | CASSQSSGRVWGELFF | TGCGCCAGCAGCCAGTCTAGCGGGAGGGTCTGGGGGGAGCTGTTTTTT
. | TRBJ2-2 | . | TRBV9 | CASSLTGELFF | TGTGCCAGCAGCCTCACCGGGGAGCTGTTTTTT